These 15 T cell receptor beta chains were all obtained from the same sample, sequenced in a study of CD8+ T cells in alopecia areata. The authors extracted RNA and reverse transcribed it into cDNA as the sequencing template. Clones were read by immunoSEQ multiplex PCR, and TCRdb kept only the in-frame ones, dropping some. The sample consists of 120,000 to 150,000 clones, less than 65% of them appearing once. The sequenced material came from CD8+ T cells sorted from blood. These receptors were obtained from a human donor in good health.

The chain joins TRBV29-1 to TRBJ2-3, with 7 nucleotides matching TRBD1. The V gene end was trimmed by 3 bases and the J gene end by 3 bases; junction bases not matched to a gene: 6. The CDR3 spans 14 residues. Looked up from germline, CDR1 is SQVTM and CDR2 is ANQGSEA. CDR3 amino acids: CSVERGQWTDTQYF. As DNA, the CDR3 is TGCAGCGTTGAGAGGGGGCAGTGGACAGATACGCAGTATTTT.

The chain has TRBV5-1 and TRBJ1-1; the match to TRBD1 covers 9 bases. V was clipped by 5 bases and J by 1 base; unmatched bases: 12. Germline CDR1 and CDR2: SGHRS and YFSETQ. The length of the CDR3 is 17 residues. This CDR3 is CASSFPGTGIGNTEAFF. CDR3 bases: TGCGCCAGCAGTTTCCCCGGGACAGGGATCGGGAACACTGAAGCTTTCTTT.

Remarks on this clone: Other nucleotide sequences in the sample specify the same CDR3. CDR3 DNA: TGTGCCAGCAGTTTACAAGAGACCCAGTACTTC. Its protein product is CASSLQETQYF. The chain combines TRBV27 with TRBJ2-5, with unresolved D. Deletions cut 2 bases from V and 2 bases from J, with 0 bases between. This CDR3 region has 11 residues. CDR1 is MNHEY, CDR2 SMNVEV, per germline (reference sequence).

The chain joins TRBV30 to TRBJ1-1; D is unclear. The CDR3 contains 15 residues. Trimming removed 2 bases at V and 0 bases at J, with 13 bases between. Germline V gene data show CDR1 as GTSNPN and CDR2 as SVGIG (reference sequence). CDR3 sequence reads: CAWSPPVGLNTEAFF. The CDR3 DNA reads as TGTGCCTGGAGTCCCCCAGTAGGCCTGAACACTGAAGCTTTCTTT.

The genes are TRBV18 and TRBJ2-7; the D is unclear. The V end was cut by 3 bases, the J end by 3 bases, with 12 bases between. Germline V gene lookup returns CDR1 KGHSH and CDR2 LQKENI. The CDR3 loop spans 14 amino acids. The CDR3 loop is CASSPVWSLYEQYF. The CDR3 coding sequence is TGTGCCAGCTCACCGGTGTGGTCCCTCTACGAGCAGTACTTC.

This chain uses TRBV6-5 with TRBJ1-5; D is undetermined. There are 15 residues in the CDR3. V shed 1 base and J shed 3 bases, with 10 bases lying between them. Germline V CDR1 and CDR2: MNHEY, SVGAGI. The CDR3 region is CASSYFAGDNQPQHF. CDR3 bases: TGTGCCAGCAGTTACTTTGCAGGAGACAATCAGCCCCAGCATTTT.

The chain has TRBV30 and TRBJ2-1, with D uncertain. Germline V gene sequence: CDR1 GTSNPN, CDR2 SVGIG (reference sequence). V gave up 2 bases and J gave up 7 bases, with 3 bases separating them. The CDR3 contains 10 residues. The CDR3 sequence is CAWSSNEQFF. Here the CDR3 DNA reads TGTGCCTGGAGTTCGAATGAGCAGTTCTTC. Drawing the rest from reference TRBV30 and TRBJ2-1, the complete variable domain is SQTIHQWPATLVQPVGSPLSLECTVEGTSNPNLYWYRQAAGRGLQLLFYSVGIGQISSEVPQNLSASRPQDRQFILSSKKLLLSDSGFYLCAWSSNEQFFGPGTRLTVL.

This clone came up a few times. The CDR3 DNA follows: TGTGCCAGCAGCGAGAGGACAGGTCACACAGATACGCAGTATTTT. Its protein is CASSERTGHTDTQYF. The J gene is TRBJ2-3, the V gene TRBV25-1; 7 bases align to TRBD1. The CDR3 sequence is 15 residues long. V was clipped by 6 bases and J by 2 bases; unmatched bases: 8. Germline CDR1 is MGHDK and CDR2 is SYGVNS.

This rearrangement joins TRBV28 to TRBJ2-7; possibly TRBD1 or TRBD2 for D (5 bases each). The CDR3 runs to 14 residues. Per the germline V gene, CDR1 is MDHEN and CDR2 is SYDVKM. Between the trimmed V and J ends, which lost 6 bases and 0 bases, there was a span of 12 bases. CDR3 amino acids: CASRGPGSSYEQYF. The CDR3 bases are TGTGCCAGCAGAGGGCCAGGGAGCTCCTACGAGCAGTACTTC.

The CDR3 coding sequence is TGCGCCAGCAGCCAAGTAATGCGCGAGCAGTACTTC. Its translation: CASSQVMREQYF. The chain has TRBV4-1 and TRBJ2-7, with unresolved D. V was pared by 1 base and J by 6 bases, with 7 bases between. The germline V gene encodes CDR1 MGHRA and CDR2 YSYEKL. The CDR3 length is 12 residues.

The genes are TRBV11-2 and TRBJ2-2; D is possibly TRBD2 (6 bases). Trimming left V 5 bases short and J 6 bases short, with 10 bases between. Germline values: CDR1 SGHAT, CDR2 FQNNGV. The CDR3 consists of 13 residues. The CDR3 here is CASSIGGPGELFF. CDR3 nucleotide sequence: TGTGCCAGCAGCATCGGGGGTCCCGGGGAGCTGTTTTTT.

This clone was detected only a few times. The chain recombines TRBV29-1 with TRBJ1-2, with D tentatively TRBD1 (6 bases). Germline lookup yields CDR1 SQVTM and CDR2 ANQGSEA. V was pared by 8 bases and J by 8 bases, with 15 bases between. The CDR3 contains 11 residues. CDR3 loop: CSLATGIGYTF. The CDR3 DNA is TGCAGCCTAGCCACAGGGATCGGCTACACCTTC. The full variable domain, rest sourced from reference TRBV29-1 and TRBJ1-2, is SAVISQKPSRDICQRGTSLTIQCQVDSQVTMMFWYRQQPGQSLTLIATANQGSEATYESGFVIDKFPISRPNLTFSTLTVSNMSPEDSSIYLCSLATGIGYTFGSGTRLTVV.

The CDR3 DNA follows: TGCGCCAGCAGGAGGACCGATGGTTTGAACCAGCCCCAGCATTTT. Residues: CASRRTDGLNQPQHF. The chain uses TRBV5-1 and TRBJ1-5; D unresolved. Trimming shortened V by 5 bases and J by 7 bases, and 19 bases separated the two germline ends. The germline CDR1 and CDR2 sequences are SGHRS and YFSETQ. The length of the CDR3 is 15 residues.

This clone was found a few times. This chain joins TRBV2 and TRBJ2-6; D gene ambiguous. This CDR3 region has 14 residues. Germline V gives CDR1 SNHLY, CDR2 FYNNEI. The germline V and J ends were trimmed by 8 bases and 0 bases, with 8 bases remaining between them. CDR3 protein: CASVQSSGANVLTF. CDR3 sequence (DNA): TGTGCCAGCGTTCAATCCTCTGGGGCCAACGTCCTGACTTTC.

V and J are TRBV28 and TRBJ2-1, with 9 bases fitting TRBD1. Germline CDR1 is MDHEN and CDR2 is SYDVKM. V lost 3 bases to trimming and J lost 6 bases; unmatched junction nucleotides: 9. The CDR3 totals 16 residues. The CDR3 region is CASSFSGQGLFNEQFF. CDR3 bases: TGTGCCAGCAGTTTTTCGGGACAGGGACTCTTCAATGAGCAGTTCTTC.